This TCR beta chain was captured by sequencing in a study of spatial heterogeneity in lung cancer. Study findings and constraints: Tumoral mutation counts were tracked by counts of expanded intratumoral alpha and beta TCRs. Beta chains had 13% to 15% coverage of tumor T cells, and alpha chains had around 7.2%.

Ten or more counts support this clonotype. The antigen remains undetermined. This beta chain represents an off-target read in a library built for alpha chains; its size is of limited meaning. MiXCR, applied by TCRdb to the 5' RACE reads, yields one record per CDR3 protein. The top ten clones hold around 25% of a sample with some 5,600 distinct CDR3 sequences, about 4.9% of them seen once. The time point here: sample taken at primary tumor resection. Samples were obtained from some 72 donors, all untreated early-stage non-small cell lung cancer patients. Sequencing covered unsorted whole RNA taken from tumor, nontumor lung or frozen PBMC. The receptor comes from a male donor with early-stage non-small cell lung cancer. Specimen: lung tumor tissue, collected at surgery.

The CDR3 DNA reads TGTGCCAGCAGCTCTTGGGGAGTGAGCTCCTATAATTCACCCCTCCACTTT. This sequence encodes CASSSWGVSSYNSPLHF. The genes are TRBV3-1 and TRBJ1-6; no clear D. V was shortened by 5 bases and J by 0 bases, with 14 bases between the two germline ends. Germline loops: CDR1 LGHDT, CDR2 YNNKEL (reference sequence). This CDR3 has 17 residues.